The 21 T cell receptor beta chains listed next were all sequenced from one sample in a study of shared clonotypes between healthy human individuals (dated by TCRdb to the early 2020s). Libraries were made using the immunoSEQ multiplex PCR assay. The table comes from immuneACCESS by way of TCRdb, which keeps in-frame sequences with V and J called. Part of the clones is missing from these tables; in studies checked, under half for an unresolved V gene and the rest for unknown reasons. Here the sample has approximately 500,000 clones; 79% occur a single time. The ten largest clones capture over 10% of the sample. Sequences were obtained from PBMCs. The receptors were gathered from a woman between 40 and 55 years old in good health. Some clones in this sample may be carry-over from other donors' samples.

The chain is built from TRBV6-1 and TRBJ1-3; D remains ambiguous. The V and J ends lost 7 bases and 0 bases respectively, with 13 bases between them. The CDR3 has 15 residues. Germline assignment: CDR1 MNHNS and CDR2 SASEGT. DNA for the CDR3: TGTGCCAGCAAAGTTGGCAGTATCTCTGGAAACACCATATATTTT. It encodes CASKVGSISGNTIYF.

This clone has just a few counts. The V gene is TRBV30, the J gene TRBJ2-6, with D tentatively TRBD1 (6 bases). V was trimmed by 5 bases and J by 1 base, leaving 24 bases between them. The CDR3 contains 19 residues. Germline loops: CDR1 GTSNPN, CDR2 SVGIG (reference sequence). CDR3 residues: CAWQRTGRPIFSGANVLTF. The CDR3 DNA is TGTGCCTGGCAACGAACAGGGCGTCCAATATTTTCTGGGGCCAACGTCCTGACTTTC.

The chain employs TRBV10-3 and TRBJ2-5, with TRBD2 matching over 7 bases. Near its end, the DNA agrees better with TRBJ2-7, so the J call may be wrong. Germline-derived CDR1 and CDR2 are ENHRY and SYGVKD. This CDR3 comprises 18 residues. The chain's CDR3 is CATSSVGPLRERAYEQYF. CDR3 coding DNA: TGTGCCACCTCGAGTGTAGGCCCTTTGCGGGAGAGAGCCTACGAGCAGTACTTC.

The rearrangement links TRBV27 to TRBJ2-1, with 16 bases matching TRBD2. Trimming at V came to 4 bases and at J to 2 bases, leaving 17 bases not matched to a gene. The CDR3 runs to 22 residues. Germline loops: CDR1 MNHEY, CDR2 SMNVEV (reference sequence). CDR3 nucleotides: TGTGCCAGCAGTTCATTCGGCGGATGGGCGGGACTAGCGGGAGGGCCCTACAATGAGCAGTTCTTC. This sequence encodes CASSSFGGWAGLAGGPYNEQFF.

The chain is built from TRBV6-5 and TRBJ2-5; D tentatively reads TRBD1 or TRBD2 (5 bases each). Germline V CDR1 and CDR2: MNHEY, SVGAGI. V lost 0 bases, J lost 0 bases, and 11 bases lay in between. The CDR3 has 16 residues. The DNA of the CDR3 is TGTGCCAGCAGTTACTCGGGACCAAATTACCAAGAGACCCAGTACTTC. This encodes CASSYSGPNYQETQYF.

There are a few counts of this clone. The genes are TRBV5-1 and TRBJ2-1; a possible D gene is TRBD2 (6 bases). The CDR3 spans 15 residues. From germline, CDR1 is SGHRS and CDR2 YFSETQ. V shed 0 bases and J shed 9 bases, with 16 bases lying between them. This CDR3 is CASSLAGLGGIEQFF. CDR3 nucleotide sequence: TGCGCCAGCAGCTTGGCGGGGTTAGGAGGGATTGAGCAGTTCTTC. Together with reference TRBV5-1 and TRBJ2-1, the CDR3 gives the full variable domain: KAGVTQTPRYLIKTRGQQVTLSCSPISGHRSVSWYQQTPGQGLQFLFEYFSETQRNKGNFPGRFSGRQFSNSRSEMNVSTLELGDSALYLCASSLAGLGGIEQFFGPGTRLTVL.

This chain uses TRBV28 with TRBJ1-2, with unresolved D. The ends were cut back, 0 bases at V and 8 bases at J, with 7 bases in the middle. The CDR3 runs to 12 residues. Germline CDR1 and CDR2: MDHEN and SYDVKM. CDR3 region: CASSLWEEGYTF. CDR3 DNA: TGTGCCAGCAGTTTATGGGAAGAAGGCTACACCTTC.

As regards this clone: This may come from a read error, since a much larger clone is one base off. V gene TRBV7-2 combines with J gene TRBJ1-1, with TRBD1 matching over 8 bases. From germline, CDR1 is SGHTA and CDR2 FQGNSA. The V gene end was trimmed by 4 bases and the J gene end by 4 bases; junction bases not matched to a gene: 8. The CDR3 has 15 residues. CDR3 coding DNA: TGTGCCAGCAGCTGGAAGGGACAGGTGAGCACTGAAGCTTTCTTT. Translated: CASSWKGQVSTEAFF.

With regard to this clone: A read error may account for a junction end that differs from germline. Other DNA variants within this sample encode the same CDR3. CDR3 sequence (DNA): TGTGCCAGCAGCCTAACACCCACAGATACGCAGTATTTT. This gives the protein CASSLTPTDTQYF. V usage is TRBV7-3 and J usage is TRBJ2-3, with D hard to call. This CDR3 has 13 amino acids. Germline CDR1 and CDR2: SGHTA and FQGTGA.

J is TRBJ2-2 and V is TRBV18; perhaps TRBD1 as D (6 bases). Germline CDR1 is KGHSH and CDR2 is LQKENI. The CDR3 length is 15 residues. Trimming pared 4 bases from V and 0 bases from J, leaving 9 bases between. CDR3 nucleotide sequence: TGTGCCAGCTCACGCGACAGGACGAACACCGGGGAGCTGTTTTTT. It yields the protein CASSRDRTNTGELFF.

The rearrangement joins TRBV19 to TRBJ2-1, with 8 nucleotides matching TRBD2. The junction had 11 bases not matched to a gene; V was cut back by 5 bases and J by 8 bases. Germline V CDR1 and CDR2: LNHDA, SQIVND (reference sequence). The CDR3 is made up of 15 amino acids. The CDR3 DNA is TGTGCCAGTAGTCTAGTTGGACTAGCATTCGATGAGCAGTTCTTC. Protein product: CASSLVGLAFDEQFF.

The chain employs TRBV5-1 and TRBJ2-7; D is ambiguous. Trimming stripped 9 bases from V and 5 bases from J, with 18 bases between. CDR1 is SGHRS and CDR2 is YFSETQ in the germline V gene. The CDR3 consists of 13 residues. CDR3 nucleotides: TGCGCCACCGCTCGGACGAAGCCTAACGAGCAGTACTTC. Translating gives CATARTKPNEQYF.

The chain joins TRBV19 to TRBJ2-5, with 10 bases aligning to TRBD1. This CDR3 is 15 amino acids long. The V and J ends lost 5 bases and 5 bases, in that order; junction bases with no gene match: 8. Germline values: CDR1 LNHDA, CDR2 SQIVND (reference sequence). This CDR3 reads CASSRRDRGGETQYF. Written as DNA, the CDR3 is TGTGCCAGTAGTCGCCGGGACAGGGGCGGGGAGACCCAGTACTTC.

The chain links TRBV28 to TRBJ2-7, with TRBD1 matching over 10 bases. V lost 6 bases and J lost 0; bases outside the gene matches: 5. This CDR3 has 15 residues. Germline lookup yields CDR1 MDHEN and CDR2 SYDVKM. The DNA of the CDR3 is TGTGCCAGCAGGCCGACAGGGGGCCGCTCCTACGAGCAGTACTTC. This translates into CASRPTGGRSYEQYF.

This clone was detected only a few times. In nucleotides, the CDR3 is TGTGCCAGCAGCTTACAGGGGGATCATCAGCCCCAGCATTTT. Its protein product is CASSLQGDHQPQHF. The chain links TRBV5-6 to TRBJ1-5, with TRBD1 matching over 8 bases. The CDR3 covers 14 residues. With V trimmed by 2 bases and J by 5 bases, 3 bases remained unmatched. CDR1 and CDR2 (germline): SGHDT, YYEEEE. The variable domain in full, with the rest retrieved from reference TRBV5-6 and TRBJ1-5, is DAGVTQSPTHLIKTRGQQVTLRCSPKSGHDTVSWYQQALGQGPQFIFQYYEEEERQRGNFPDRFSGHQFPNYSSELNVNALLLGDSALYLCASSLQGDHQPQHFGDGTRLSIL.

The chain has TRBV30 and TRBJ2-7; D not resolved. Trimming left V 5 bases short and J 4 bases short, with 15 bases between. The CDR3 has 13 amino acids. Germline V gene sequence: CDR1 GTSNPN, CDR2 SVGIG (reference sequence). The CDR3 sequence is CAWCPRARYEQYF. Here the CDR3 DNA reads TGTGCCTGGTGCCCTAGGGCTCGGTACGAGCAGTACTTC.

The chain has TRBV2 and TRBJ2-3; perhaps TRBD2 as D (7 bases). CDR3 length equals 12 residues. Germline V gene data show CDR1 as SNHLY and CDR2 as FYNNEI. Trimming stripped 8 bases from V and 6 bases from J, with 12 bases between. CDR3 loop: CASGGGVDTQYF. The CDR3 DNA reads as TGTGCCAGCGGGGGGGGCGTGGATACGCAGTATTTT.

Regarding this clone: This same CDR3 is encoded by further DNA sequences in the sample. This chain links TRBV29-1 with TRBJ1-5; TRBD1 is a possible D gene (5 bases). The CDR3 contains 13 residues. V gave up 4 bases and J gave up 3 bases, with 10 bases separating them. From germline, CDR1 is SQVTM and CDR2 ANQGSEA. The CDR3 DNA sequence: TGCAGCGTTGGACAGTTCGTCAATCAGCCCCAGCATTTT. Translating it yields CSVGQFVNQPQHF.

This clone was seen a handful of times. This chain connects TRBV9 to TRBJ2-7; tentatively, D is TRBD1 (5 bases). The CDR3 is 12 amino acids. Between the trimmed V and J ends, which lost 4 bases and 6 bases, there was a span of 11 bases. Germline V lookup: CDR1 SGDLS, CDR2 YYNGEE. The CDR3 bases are TGTGCCAGCAGCCCTGGTGGGGCCGAGCAGTACTTC. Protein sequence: CASSPGGAEQYF.

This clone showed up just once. The CDR3 region is CASSWTSGRAFNEQFF. In DNA, the CDR3 is TGTGCCAGCAGTTGGACTAGCGGGAGGGCCTTCAATGAGCAGTTCTTC. The V gene is TRBV6-4, the J gene TRBJ2-1, with 15 nucleotides matching TRBD2. Trimming cost V 5 bases and J 6 bases; bases outside gene matches: 5. The germline V gene has CDR1 MRHNA and CDR2 SNTAGT. This CDR3 region has 16 residues.

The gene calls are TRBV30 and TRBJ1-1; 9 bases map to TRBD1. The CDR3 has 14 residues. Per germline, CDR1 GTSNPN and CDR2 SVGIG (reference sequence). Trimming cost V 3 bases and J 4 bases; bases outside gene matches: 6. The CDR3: CAWSRDREGTEAFF. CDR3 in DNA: TGTGCCTGGAGCAGGGACAGGGAAGGCACTGAAGCTTTCTTT.